The T cell receptor beta chain described here comes from a study of CD8+CD57+ T cells in acquired aplastic anemia. From germline, CDR1 is SNHLY and CDR2 FYNNEI. The CDR3 length is 12 residues. V was pared by 6 bases and J by 6 bases, with 10 bases between. Genomic DNA, serving as template, underwent TCR beta VDJ and CDR3 profiling. A single record per CDR3 protein comes from TCRdb applying MiXCR to the reads. The sample holds about 130,000 distinct CDR3 sequences, approximately 41% seen once. Sequences were obtained from sorted CD4+, CD8+, or CD8+CD57+ T cells (not recorded which) from PBMCs. The rearrangement links TRBV2 to TRBJ2-3, with a possible D match to TRBD2 (5 bases). The TCR comes from a human donor in good health, serving as a control. This CDR3 is CASRLGRDTQYF. The DNA of the CDR3 is TGTGCCAGCAGACTAGGTCGCGATACGCAGTATTTT.